Described below is a single T cell receptor (beta chain) sequence and its context. The entry originates in a study of immune characterization of retroperitoneal liposarcoma. This CDR3 spans 13 amino acids. Germline CDR1 reads MDHEN; CDR2 reads SYDVKM. Trimming shortened V by 2 bases and J by 6 bases, and 10 bases separated the two germline ends. TCRdb processed the PCR reads anew with MiXCR; each CDR3 protein has one entry. The sample consists of approximately 9,400 distinct CDR3 sequences, under 35% of them appearing once. Sequencing input: tumor tissue. The chain employs TRBV28 and TRBJ1-1; D is ambiguous. This clonotype was sampled from a male donor with retroperitoneal liposarcoma. In DNA form, the CDR3 reads TGTGCCAGCAGTTTAAGGGCAGACTCTGAAGCTTTCTTT. Translation: CASSLRADSEAFF.